This entry features one T cell receptor beta chain sequence. The antigen remains undetermined. The V gene lost 5 bases and the J gene lost 4 bases, with 12 bases spanning the gap. The CDR3 is 13 amino acids. Germline loops: CDR1 SGHTA, CDR2 FQGNSA. These data belong to a study of pediatric ulcerative colitis. Study results and limitations: Compared with controls, ulcerative colitis showed greater blood-rectum clone sharing.

Assay used: immunoSEQ multiplex PCR; TCRdb lists only in-frame clones, some missing. This sample has tens of thousands of clones, with 80% to 90% found just once. The rearrangement joins TRBV7-2 to TRBJ2-7; D may be TRBD1 or TRBD2 (6 bases each). This clonotype originated in a boy younger than 18 with severe ulcerative colitis. The sequenced material came from blood. The CDR3 sequence is CASSTRRGYEQYF. The CDR3 DNA reads TGTGCCAGCAGCACAAGGAGGGGGTACGAGCAGTACTTC.